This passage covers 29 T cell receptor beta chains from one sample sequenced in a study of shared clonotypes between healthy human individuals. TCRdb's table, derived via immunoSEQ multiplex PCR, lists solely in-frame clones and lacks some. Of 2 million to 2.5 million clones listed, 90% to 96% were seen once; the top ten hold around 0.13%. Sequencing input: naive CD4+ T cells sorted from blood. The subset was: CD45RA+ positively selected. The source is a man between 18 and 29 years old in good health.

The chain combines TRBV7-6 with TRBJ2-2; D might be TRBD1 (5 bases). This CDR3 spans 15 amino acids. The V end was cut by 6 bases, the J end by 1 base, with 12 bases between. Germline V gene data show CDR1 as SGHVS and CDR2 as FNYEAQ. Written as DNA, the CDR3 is TGTGCCAGCAGTTCCAGGGTTAAGAACACCGGGGAGCTGTTTTTT. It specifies CASSSRVKNTGELFF.

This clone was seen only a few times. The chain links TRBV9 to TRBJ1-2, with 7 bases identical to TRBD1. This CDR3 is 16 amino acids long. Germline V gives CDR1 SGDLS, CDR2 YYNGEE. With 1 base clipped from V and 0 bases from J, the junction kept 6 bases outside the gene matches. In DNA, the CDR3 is TGTGCCAGCAGCGTAACGCAGGGGGAGCCTAACTATGGCTACACCTTC. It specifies CASSVTQGEPNYGYTF. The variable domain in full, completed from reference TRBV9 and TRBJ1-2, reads DSGVTQTPKHLITATGQRVTLRCSPRSGDLSVYWYQQSLDQGLQFLIQYYNGEERAKGNILERFSAQQFPDLHSELNLSSLELGDSALYFCASSVTQGEPNYGYTFGSGTRLTVV.

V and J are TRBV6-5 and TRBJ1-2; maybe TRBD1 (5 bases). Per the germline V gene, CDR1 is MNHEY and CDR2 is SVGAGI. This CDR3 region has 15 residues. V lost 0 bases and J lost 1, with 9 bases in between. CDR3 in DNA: TGTGCCAGCAGTTACTCGGGGGAGGGTAACTATGGCTACACCTTC. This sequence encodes CASSYSGEGNYGYTF.

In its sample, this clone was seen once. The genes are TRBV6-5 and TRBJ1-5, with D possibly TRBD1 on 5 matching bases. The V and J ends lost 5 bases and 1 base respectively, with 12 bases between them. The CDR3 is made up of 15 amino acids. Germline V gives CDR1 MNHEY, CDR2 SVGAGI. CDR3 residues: CASSTGARSNQPQHF. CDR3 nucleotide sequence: TGTGCCAGCAGTACCGGGGCTAGAAGCAATCAGCCCCAGCATTTT.

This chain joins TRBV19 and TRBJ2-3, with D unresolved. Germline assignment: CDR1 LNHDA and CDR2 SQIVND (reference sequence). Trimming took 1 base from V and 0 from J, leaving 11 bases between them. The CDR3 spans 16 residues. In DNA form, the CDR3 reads TGTGCCAGTAGTATAGGGGCAGATTCTAGCACAGATACGCAGTATTTT. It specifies CASSIGADSSTDTQYF.

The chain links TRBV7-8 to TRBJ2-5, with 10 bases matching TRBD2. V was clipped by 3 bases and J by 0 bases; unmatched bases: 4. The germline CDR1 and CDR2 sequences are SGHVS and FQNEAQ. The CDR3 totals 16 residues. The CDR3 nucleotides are TGTGCCAGCAGCTTTCGGACTAGCGGATACCAAGAGACCCAGTACTTC. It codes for CASSFRTSGYQETQYF.

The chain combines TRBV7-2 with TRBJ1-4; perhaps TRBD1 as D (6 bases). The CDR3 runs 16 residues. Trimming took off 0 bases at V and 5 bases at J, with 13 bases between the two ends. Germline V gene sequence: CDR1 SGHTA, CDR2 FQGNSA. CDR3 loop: CASSLAGGGRNEKLFF. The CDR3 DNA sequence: TGTGCCAGCAGCTTAGCCGGAGGGGGGCGGAATGAAAAACTGTTTTTT.

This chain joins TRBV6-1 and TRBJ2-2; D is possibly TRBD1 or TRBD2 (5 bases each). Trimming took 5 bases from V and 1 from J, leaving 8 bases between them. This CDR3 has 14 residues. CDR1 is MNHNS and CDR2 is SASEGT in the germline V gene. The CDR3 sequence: CASSWGRNTGELFF. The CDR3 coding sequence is TGTGCCAGCAGTTGGGGACGGAACACCGGGGAGCTGTTTTTT.

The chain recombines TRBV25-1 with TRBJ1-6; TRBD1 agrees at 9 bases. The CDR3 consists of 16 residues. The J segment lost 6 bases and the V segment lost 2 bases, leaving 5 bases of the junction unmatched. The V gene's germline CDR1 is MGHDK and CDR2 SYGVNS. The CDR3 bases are TGTGCCAGCAGTGAAAACAGGGGGCTTTTTAATTCACCCCTCCACTTT. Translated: CASSENRGLFNSPLHF.

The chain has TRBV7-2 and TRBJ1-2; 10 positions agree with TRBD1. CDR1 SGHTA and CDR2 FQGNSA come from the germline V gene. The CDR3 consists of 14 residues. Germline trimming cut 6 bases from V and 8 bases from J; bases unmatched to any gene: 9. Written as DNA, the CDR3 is TGTGCCAGCAGTTCAACACCGGGACAGGGGGGCTACACCTTC. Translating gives CASSSTPGQGGYTF.

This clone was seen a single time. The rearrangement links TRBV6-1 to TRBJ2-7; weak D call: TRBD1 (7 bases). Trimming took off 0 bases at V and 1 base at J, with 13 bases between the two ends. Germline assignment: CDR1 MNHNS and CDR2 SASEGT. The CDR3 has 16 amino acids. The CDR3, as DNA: TGTGCCAGCAGTGAAGCGATGACAGGGAGGTCCTACGAGCAGTACTTC. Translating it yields CASSEAMTGRSYEQYF.

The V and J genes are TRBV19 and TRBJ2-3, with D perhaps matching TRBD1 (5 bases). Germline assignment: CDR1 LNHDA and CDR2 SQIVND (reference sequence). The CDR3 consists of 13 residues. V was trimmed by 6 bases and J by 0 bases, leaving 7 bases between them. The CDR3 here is CASRQESTDTQYF. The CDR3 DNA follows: TGTGCCAGTAGACAGGAAAGCACAGATACGCAGTATTTT.

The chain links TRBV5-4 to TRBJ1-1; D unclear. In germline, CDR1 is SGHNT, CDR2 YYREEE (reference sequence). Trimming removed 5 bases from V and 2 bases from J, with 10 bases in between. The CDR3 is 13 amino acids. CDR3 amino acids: CASSQDVNTEAFF. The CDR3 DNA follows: TGTGCCAGCAGTCAAGATGTAAACACTGAAGCTTTCTTT.

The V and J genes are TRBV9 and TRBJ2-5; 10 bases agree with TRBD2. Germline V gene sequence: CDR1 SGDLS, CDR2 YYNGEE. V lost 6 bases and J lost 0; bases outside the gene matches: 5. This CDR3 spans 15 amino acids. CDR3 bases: TGTGCCAGCACGGCTAGCGGGGGATACCAAGAGACCCAGTACTTC. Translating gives CASTASGGYQETQYF. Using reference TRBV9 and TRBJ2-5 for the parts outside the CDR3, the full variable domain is DSGVTQTPKHLITATGQRVTLRCSPRSGDLSVYWYQQSLDQGLQFLIQYYNGEERAKGNILERFSAQQFPDLHSELNLSSLELGDSALYFCASTASGGYQETQYFGPGTRLLVL.

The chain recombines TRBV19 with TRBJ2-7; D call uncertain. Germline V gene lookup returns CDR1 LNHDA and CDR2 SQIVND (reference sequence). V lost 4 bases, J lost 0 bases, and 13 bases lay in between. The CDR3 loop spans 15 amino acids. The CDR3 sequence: CASSKVASSSYEQYF. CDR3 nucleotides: TGTGCCAGTAGTAAAGTCGCCTCGAGCTCCTACGAGCAGTACTTC.

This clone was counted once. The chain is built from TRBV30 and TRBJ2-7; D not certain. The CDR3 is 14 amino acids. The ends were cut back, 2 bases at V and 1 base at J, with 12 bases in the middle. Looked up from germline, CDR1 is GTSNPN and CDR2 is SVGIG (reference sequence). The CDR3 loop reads CAWSRDLISYEQYF. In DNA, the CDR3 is TGTGCCTGGAGTCGCGATTTAATATCCTACGAGCAGTACTTC.

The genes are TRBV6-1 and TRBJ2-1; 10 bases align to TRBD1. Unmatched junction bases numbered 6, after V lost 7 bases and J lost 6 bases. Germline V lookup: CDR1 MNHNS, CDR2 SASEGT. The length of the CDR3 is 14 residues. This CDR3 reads CASKWGQGFNEQFF. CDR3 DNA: TGTGCCAGCAAATGGGGACAGGGGTTCAATGAGCAGTTCTTC.

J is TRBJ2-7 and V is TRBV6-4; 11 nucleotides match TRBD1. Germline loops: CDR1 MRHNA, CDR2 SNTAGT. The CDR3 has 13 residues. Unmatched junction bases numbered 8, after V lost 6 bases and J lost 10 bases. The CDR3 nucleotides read TGTGCCAGCAGCGCCGGGACAGGGGGAGTACAGTACTTC. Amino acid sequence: CASSAGTGGVQYF.

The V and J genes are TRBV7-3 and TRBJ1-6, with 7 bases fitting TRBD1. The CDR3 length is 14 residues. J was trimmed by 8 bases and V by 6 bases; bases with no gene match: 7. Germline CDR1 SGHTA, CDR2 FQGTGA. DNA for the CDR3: TGTGCCAGCAGTCGAACAGGGGCGGATTCACCCCTCCACTTT. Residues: CASSRTGADSPLHF.

This CDR3 is CASSSRQGILAYNSPLHF. The CDR3 DNA sequence: TGTGCCAGCAGCTCCCGACAGGGAATCCTCGCCTATAATTCACCCCTCCACTTT. The rearrangement joins TRBV7-2 to TRBJ1-6; 7 nucleotides match TRBD1. CDR1 and CDR2 from the germline V gene are SGHTA and FQGNSA. This CDR3 region has 18 residues. After removal of 4 bases from V and 2 bases from J, the junction contained 11 bases not matched to a gene.

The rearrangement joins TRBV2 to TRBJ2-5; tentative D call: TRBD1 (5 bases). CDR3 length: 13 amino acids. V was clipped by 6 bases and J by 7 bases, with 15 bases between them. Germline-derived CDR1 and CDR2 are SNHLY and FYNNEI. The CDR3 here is CASRADSSGTQYF. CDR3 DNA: TGTGCCAGCAGGGCCGACAGTTCTGGGACCCAGTACTTC.

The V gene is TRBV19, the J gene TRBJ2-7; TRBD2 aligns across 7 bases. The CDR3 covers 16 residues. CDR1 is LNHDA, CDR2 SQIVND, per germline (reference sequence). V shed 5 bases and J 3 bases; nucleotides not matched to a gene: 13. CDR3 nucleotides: TGTGCCAGTAGTCCGTCGGGACTATCTTGGAGCTACGAGCAGTACTTC. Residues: CASSPSGLSWSYEQYF.

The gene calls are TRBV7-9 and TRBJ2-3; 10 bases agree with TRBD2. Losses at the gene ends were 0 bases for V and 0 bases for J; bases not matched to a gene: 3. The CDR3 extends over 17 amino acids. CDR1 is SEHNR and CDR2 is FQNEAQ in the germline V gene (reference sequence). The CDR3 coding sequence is TGTGCCAGCAGCTTAGCGAAACTAGCGGGAAGCACAGATACGCAGTATTTT. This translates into CASSLAKLAGSTDTQYF.

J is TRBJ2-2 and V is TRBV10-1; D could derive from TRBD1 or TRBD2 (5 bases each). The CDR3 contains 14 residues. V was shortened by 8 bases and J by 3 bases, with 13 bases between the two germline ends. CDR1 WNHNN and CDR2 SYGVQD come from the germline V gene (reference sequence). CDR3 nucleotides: TGCGCCAGCTCCGGTGGGGGAGACACCGGGGAGCTGTTTTTT. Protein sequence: CASSGGGDTGELFF.

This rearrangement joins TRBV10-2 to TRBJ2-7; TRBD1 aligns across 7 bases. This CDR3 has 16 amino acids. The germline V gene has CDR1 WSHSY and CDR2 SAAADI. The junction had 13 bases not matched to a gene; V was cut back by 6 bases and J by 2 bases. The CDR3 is CASRKYSGTEAYEQYF. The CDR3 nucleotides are TGCGCCAGCAGAAAATATTCCGGGACAGAGGCCTACGAGCAGTACTTC.

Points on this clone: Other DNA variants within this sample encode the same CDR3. CDR3 DNA sequence: TGTGCCATCAGTGACCGGGACACTGAAGCTTTCTTT. It translates to CAISDRDTEAFF. This sequence joins TRBV10-3 and TRBJ1-1; D is ambiguous. CDR1 is ENHRY, CDR2 SYGVKD, per germline. The CDR3 runs 12 residues. V was shortened by 3 bases and J by 3 bases, with 5 bases between the two germline ends.

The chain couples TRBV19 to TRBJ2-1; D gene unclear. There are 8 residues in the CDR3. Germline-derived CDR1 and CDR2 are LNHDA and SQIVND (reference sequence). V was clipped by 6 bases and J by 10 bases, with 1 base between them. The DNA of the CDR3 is TGTGCCAGTAGAGAGCAGTTCTTC. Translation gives CASREQFF.

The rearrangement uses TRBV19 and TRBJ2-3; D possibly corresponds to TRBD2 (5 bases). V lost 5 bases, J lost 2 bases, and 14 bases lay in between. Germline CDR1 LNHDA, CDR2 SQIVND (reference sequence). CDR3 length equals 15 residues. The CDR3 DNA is TGTGCCAGTAGTGATCCCGGGAAGTACACAGATACGCAGTATTTT. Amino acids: CASSDPGKYTDTQYF.

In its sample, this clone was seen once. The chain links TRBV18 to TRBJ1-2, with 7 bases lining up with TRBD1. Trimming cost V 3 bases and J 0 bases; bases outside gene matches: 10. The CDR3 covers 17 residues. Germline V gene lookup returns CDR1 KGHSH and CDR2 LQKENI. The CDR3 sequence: CASSPTYGTGANYGYTF. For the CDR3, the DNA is TGTGCCAGCTCACCGACCTATGGTACAGGGGCTAACTATGGCTACACCTTC.